Presented here are 10 T cell receptor beta chains from one specimen sequenced in a study of blood T cell repertoires in COVID-19. Libraries were prepared by immunoSEQ multiplex PCR; TCRdb keeps only in-frame clonotypes and omits some of them. The sample yields under 75,000 clones, roughly 84% seen once. Sequencing used peripheral blood. The receptors were gathered from a man aged 55 to 70 with COVID-19, enrolled during active disease.

The J gene is TRBJ2-3, the V gene TRBV29-1; a possible D gene is TRBD1 (5 bases). V gave up 6 bases and J gave up 0 bases, with 19 bases separating them. CDR1 is SQVTM, CDR2 ANQGSEA, per germline. The CDR3 consists of 16 residues. The CDR3 DNA is TGCAGCGTCCCGGTCGGTTCAGGGTCTAGCACAGATACGCAGTATTTT. This gives the protein CSVPVGSGSSTDTQYF.

This chain connects TRBV5-1 to TRBJ1-3; D is ambiguous. The CDR3 is 17 amino acids. CDR1 is SGHRS, CDR2 YFSETQ, per germline. V shed 0 bases and J shed 0 bases, with 13 bases lying between them. This CDR3 reads CASSLAMRAVSGNTIYF. The CDR3 nucleotides read TGCGCCAGCAGCTTGGCCATGAGGGCCGTCTCTGGAAACACCATATATTTT.

The rearrangement uses TRBV29-1 and TRBJ2-3; 7 bases map to TRBD2. The CDR3 consists of 16 residues. V lost 2 bases and J lost 6; bases outside the gene matches: 14. From germline, CDR1 is SQVTM and CDR2 ANQGSEA. For the CDR3, the DNA is TGCAGCGTTGAACGAAGGCTAGCGGTACAGTCGGATACGCAGTATTTT. This encodes CSVERRLAVQSDTQYF.

J is TRBJ2-5 and V is TRBV9, with TRBD1 identical over 9 bases. Germline V CDR1 and CDR2: SGDLS, YYNGEE. Unmatched junction bases numbered 9, after V lost 2 bases and J lost 4 bases. CDR3 length: 16 residues. The CDR3, as DNA: TGTGCCAGCAGCGTCACCGGGACAGGGATCAGAGAGACCCAGTACTTC. Translating gives CASSVTGTGIRETQYF.

The V call is TRBV18, the J call TRBJ2-7; D uncertain. The CDR3 is 14 amino acids. V lost 3 bases and J lost 5, with 14 bases in between. The germline V gene has CDR1 KGHSH and CDR2 LQKENI. CDR3 loop: CASSPKPRGDEQYF. The DNA of the CDR3 is TGTGCCAGCTCACCTAAACCGCGCGGCGACGAGCAGTACTTC.

Only one count was recorded for this clone. The chain links TRBV19 to TRBJ2-3, with D possibly matching TRBD2 (6 bases). The ends were cut back, 7 bases at V and 2 bases at J, with 13 bases in the middle. CDR3 size: 14 residues. CDR1 LNHDA and CDR2 SQIVND come from the germline V gene (reference sequence). This CDR3 is CASKGGYFTDTQYF. The DNA of the CDR3 is TGTGCCAGTAAAGGAGGGTATTTCACAGATACGCAGTATTTT.

CDR3 nucleotides: TGTGCCAGCAGCTTAGGACTAGCGGCGAACAATGAGCAGTTCTTC. It specifies CASSLGLAANNEQFF. The chain links TRBV7-7 to TRBJ2-1, with 9 bases fitting TRBD2. The V segment lost 1 base and the J segment 5 bases; nucleotides outside the gene matches: 3. CDR3 length equals 15 residues. Germline assignment: CDR1 SSHAT and CDR2 FNYEAQ (reference sequence).

The V call is TRBV5-1, the J call TRBJ1-6, with 11 bases identical to TRBD1. The CDR3 is 15 residues long. J gave up 7 bases and V 4 bases, and 4 bases lay outside the gene matches. CDR1 is SGHRS and CDR2 is YFSETQ in the germline V gene. The CDR3 bases are TGCGCCAGCAGCCCCGGACAGGGGGCAAATTCACCCCTCCACTTT. Translation: CASSPGQGANSPLHF.

The V and J genes are TRBV25-1 and TRBJ1-6, with D unclear. The ends were cut back, 3 bases at V and 10 bases at J, with 10 bases in the middle. CDR1 MGHDK and CDR2 SYGVNS come from the germline V gene. There are 13 residues in the CDR3. CDR3 residues: CASSDVNESPLHF. The CDR3, as DNA: TGTGCCAGCAGTGATGTGAATGAGTCACCCCTCCACTTT. Variable domain in full (rest from reference TRBV25-1 and TRBJ1-6): EADIYQTPRYLVIGTGKKITLECSQTMGHDKMYWYQQDPGMELHLIHYSYGVNSTEKGDLSSESTVSRIRTEHFPLTLESARPSHTSQYLCASSDVNESPLHFGNGTRLTVT.

The V and J genes are TRBV6-4 and TRBJ1-2; D ambiguous. CDR3 length: 13 residues. Trimming removed 2 bases from V and 8 bases from J, with 12 bases in between. From germline, CDR1 is MRHNA and CDR2 SNTAGT. In DNA form, the CDR3 reads TGTGCCAGCAGTGACGAGGAACATAAGGGCTACACCTTC. The encoded protein is CASSDEEHKGYTF.